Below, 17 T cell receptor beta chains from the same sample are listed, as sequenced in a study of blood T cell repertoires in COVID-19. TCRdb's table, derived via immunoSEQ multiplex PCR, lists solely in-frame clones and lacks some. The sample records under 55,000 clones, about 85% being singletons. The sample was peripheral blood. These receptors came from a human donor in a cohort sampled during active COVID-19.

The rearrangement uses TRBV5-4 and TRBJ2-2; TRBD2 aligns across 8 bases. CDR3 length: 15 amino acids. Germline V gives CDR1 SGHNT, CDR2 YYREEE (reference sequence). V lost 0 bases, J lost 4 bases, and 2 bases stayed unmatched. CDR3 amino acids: CASSLGTSRTGELFF. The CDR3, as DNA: TGTGCCAGCAGCTTGGGGACTAGCCGCACCGGGGAGCTGTTTTTT.

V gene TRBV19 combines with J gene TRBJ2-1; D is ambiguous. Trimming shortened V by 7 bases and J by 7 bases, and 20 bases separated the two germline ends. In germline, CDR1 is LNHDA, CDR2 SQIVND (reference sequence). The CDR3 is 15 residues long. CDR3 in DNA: TGTGCCAGTACCGCACTCAGGCTCGGTTCGAATGAGCAGTTCTTC. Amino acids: CASTALRLGSNEQFF.

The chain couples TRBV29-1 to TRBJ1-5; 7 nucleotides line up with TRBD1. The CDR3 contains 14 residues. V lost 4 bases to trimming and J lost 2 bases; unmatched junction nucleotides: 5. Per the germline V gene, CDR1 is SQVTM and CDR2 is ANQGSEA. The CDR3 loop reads CSVGGGQGNQPQHF. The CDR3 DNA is TGCAGCGTTGGTGGTGGACAGGGCAATCAGCCCCAGCATTTT.

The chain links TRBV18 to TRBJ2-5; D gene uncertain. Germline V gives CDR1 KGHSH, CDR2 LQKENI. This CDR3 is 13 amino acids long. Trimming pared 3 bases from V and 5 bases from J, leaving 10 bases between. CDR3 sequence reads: CASSPHNRETQYF. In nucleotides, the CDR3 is TGTGCCAGCTCACCCCATAATCGGGAGACCCAGTACTTC.

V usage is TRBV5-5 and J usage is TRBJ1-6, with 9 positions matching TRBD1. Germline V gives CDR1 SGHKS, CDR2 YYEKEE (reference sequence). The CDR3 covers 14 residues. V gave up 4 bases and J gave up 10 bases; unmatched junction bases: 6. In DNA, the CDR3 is TGTGCCAGCAGCAGACAGGGGGACGGCTCACCCCTCCACTTT. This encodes CASSRQGDGSPLHF.

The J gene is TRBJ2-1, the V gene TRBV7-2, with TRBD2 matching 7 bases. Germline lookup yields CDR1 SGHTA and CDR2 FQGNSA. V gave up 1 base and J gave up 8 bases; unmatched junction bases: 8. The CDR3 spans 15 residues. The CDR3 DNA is TGTGCCAGCAGCTTAGGCGACGGGAGGAGGGATGAGCAGTTCTTC. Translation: CASSLGDGRRDEQFF.

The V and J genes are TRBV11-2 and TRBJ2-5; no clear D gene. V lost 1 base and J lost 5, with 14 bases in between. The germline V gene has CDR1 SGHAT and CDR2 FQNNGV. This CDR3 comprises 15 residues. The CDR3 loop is CASSLVMASWETQYF. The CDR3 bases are TGTGCCAGCAGCTTAGTTATGGCATCTTGGGAGACCCAGTACTTC.

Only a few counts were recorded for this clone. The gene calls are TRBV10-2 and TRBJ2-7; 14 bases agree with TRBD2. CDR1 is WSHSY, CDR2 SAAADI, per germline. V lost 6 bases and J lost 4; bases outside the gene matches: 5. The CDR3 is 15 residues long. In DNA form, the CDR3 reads TGCGCCAGCAGCGACGGGACTAGCGGGAGTTACGAGCAGTACTTC. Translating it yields CASSDGTSGSYEQYF.

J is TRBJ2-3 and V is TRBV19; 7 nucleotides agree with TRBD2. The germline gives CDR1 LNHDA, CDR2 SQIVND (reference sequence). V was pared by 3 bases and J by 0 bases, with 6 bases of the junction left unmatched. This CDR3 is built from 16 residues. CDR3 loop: CASSMGGRGSTDTQYF. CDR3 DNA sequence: TGTGCCAGTAGTATGGGAGGGCGGGGAAGCACAGATACGCAGTATTTT.

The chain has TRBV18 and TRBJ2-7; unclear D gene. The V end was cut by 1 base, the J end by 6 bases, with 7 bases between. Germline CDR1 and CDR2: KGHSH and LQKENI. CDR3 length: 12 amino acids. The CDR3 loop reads CASSPQSGEQYF. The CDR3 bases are TGTGCCAGCTCACCACAATCGGGCGAGCAGTACTTC.

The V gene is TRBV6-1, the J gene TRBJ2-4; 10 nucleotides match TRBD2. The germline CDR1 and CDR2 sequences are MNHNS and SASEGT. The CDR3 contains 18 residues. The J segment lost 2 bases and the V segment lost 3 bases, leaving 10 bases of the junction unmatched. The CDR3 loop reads CASSDKPWTSGSKNIQYF. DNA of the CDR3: TGTGCCAGCAGTGACAAACCATGGACTAGCGGCTCCAAAAACATTCAGTACTTC.

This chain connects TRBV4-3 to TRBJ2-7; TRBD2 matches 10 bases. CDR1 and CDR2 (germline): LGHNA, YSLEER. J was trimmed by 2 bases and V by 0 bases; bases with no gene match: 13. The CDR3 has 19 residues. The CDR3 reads CASSQDWASGRFLPYEQYF. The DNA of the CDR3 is TGCGCCAGCAGCCAAGATTGGGCTAGCGGGAGATTTCTCCCCTACGAGCAGTACTTC.

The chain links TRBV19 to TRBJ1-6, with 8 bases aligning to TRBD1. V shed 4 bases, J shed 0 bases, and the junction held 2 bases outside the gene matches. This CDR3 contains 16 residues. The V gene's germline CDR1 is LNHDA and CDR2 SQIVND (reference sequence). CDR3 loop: CASSRTGSSYNSPLHF. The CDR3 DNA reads TGTGCCAGTAGTAGGACAGGGAGCTCCTATAATTCACCCCTCCACTTT. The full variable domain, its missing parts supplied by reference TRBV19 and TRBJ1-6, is DGGITQSPKYLFRKEGQNVTLSCEQNLNHDAMYWYRQDPGQGLRLIYYSQIVNDFQKGDIAEGYSVSREKKESFPLTVTSAQKNPTAFYLCASSRTGSSYNSPLHFGNGTRLTVT.

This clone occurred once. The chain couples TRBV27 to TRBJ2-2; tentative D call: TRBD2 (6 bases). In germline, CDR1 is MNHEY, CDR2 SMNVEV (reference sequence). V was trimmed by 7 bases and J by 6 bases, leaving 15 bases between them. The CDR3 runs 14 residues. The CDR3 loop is CASNQGGWSGELFF. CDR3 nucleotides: TGTGCCAGCAACCAAGGAGGGTGGTCCGGGGAGCTGTTTTTT.

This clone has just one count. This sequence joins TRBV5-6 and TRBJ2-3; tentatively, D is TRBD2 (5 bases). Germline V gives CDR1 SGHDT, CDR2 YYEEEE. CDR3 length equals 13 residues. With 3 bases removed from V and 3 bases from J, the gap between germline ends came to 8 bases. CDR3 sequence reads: CASSSAGTDTQYF. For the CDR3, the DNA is TGTGCCAGCAGCTCGGCGGGTACAGATACGCAGTATTTT.

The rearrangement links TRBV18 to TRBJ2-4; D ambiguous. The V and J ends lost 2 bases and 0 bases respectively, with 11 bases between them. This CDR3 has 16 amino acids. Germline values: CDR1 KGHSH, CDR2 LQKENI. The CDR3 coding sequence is TGTGCCAGCTCACCATCTGACGGAGTAGCCAAAAACATTCAGTACTTC. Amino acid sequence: CASSPSDGVAKNIQYF.

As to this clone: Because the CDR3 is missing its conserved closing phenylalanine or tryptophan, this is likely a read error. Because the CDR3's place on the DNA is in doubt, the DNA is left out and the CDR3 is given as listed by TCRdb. CDR3 sequence: CASSKTPLAG. The chain carries TRBV6-5 and TRBJ1-1. A total of 10 residues make up the CDR3, ends included. Germline V gives CDR1 MNHEY, CDR2 SVGAGI.